These 21 T cell receptor beta chains were sequenced from one sample in a study of blood T cell repertoires in COVID-19. TCRdb's table, derived via immunoSEQ multiplex PCR, lists solely in-frame clones and lacks some. This sample yields 25,000 to 35,000 clones, of which 85% to 90% are seen a single time; around a quarter belongs to the top ten. The sequencing input was peripheral blood. These receptors were collected from a human donor in a cohort sampled during active COVID-19.

The genes are TRBV3-1 (or the pseudogene TRBV3-2) and TRBJ2-3; 11 nucleotides match TRBD2. The CDR3 is 17 residues long. Per the germline V gene, CDR1 is LGHDT and CDR2 is YNNKEL (reference sequence). V shed 1 base and J 5 bases; nucleotides not matched to a gene: 8. The CDR3 spells CASSQAGSGGAGDTQYF. For the CDR3, the DNA is TGTGCCAGCAGCCAAGCGGGTAGCGGGGGGGCCGGAGATACGCAGTATTTT.

As DNA, the CDR3 is TGCGCCAGCAGCCCCCGGGACAGGGTACTCGAGCAGTACTTC. Protein product: CASSPRDRVLEQYF. This sequence joins TRBV5-1 and TRBJ2-7; TRBD1 matches at 9 bases. The germline V gene has CDR1 SGHRS and CDR2 YFSETQ. V lost 4 bases, J lost 6 bases, and 8 bases stayed unmatched. The CDR3 is made up of 14 amino acids.

This chain joins TRBV2 and TRBJ2-1; TRBD1 aligns across 9 bases. V shed 6 bases and J 8 bases; nucleotides not matched to a gene: 8. Germline V gene data show CDR1 as SNHLY and CDR2 as FYNNEI. The CDR3 totals 14 residues. The CDR3 sequence: CASRGQGWVDEQFF. For the CDR3, the DNA is TGTGCCAGCAGAGGACAGGGGTGGGTGGATGAGCAGTTCTTC.

This chain links TRBV6-6 with TRBJ1-3; 7 positions agree with TRBD1. The CDR3 length is 15 residues. J was trimmed by 0 bases and V by 7 bases; bases with no gene match: 6. Germline values: CDR1 MNHNY, CDR2 SVGAGI (reference sequence). The CDR3 region is CASTLGDSSGNTIYF. CDR3 nucleotide sequence: TGTGCCAGCACCCTCGGGGACAGCTCTGGAAACACCATATATTTT.

The rearrangement joins TRBV10-3 to TRBJ2-5, with 12 bases lining up with TRBD1. CDR3 length: 16 residues. Germline CDR1 reads ENHRY; CDR2 reads SYGVKD. The J segment lost 4 bases and the V segment lost 2 bases, leaving 5 bases of the junction unmatched. CDR3 residues: CAISETGQGAAETQYF. The DNA for the CDR3 is TGTGCCATCAGTGAGACGGGACAGGGGGCTGCAGAGACCCAGTACTTC.

The chain couples TRBV7-3 to TRBJ1-1, with TRBD1 identical over 11 bases. Germline lookup yields CDR1 SGHTA and CDR2 FQGTGA. V shed 1 base and J 7 bases; nucleotides not matched to a gene: 2. The CDR3 has 14 residues. CDR3 amino acids: CASSLMGQGGEAFF. The CDR3, as DNA: TGTGCCAGCAGCTTAATGGGACAGGGGGGTGAAGCTTTCTTT.

V and J are TRBV15 and TRBJ2-5; TRBD1 is a possible D gene (6 bases). Per germline, CDR1 LNHNV and CDR2 YYDKDF (reference sequence). CDR3 length equals 15 residues. V lost 5 bases and J 1 base, leaving 14 bases between the germline ends. CDR3 sequence reads: CATSSRGGSQETQYF. CDR3 coding DNA: TGTGCCACCAGCTCCAGAGGGGGTTCCCAAGAGACCCAGTACTTC.

The chain joins TRBV29-1 to TRBJ1-1; D unclear. Trimming stripped 4 bases from V and 1 base from J, with 7 bases between. The CDR3 sequence is 12 residues long. Germline values: CDR1 SQVTM, CDR2 ANQGSEA. CDR3 sequence (DNA): TGCAGCGTTGGAGACTGGAACACTGAAGCTTTCTTT. This gives the protein CSVGDWNTEAFF.

The gene calls are TRBV9 and TRBJ1-2; no definite D call. This CDR3 region has 14 residues. The germline V and J ends were trimmed by 0 bases and 5 bases, with 11 bases remaining between them. Germline values: CDR1 SGDLS, CDR2 YYNGEE. The CDR3: CASSVGTGIYGYTF. The CDR3 DNA reads TGTGCCAGCAGCGTAGGGACGGGGATTTATGGCTACACCTTC.

V is TRBV15 and J is TRBJ1-6; 8 bases agree with TRBD1. Trimming took 4 bases from V and 14 from J; bases not matched to a gene: 13. Germline CDR1 is LNHNV and CDR2 is YYDKDF (reference sequence). This CDR3 region has 15 residues. The CDR3 region is CATSMSGGAGFTLHF. The CDR3 DNA reads TGTGCCACCAGCATGTCAGGGGGCGCAGGGTTCACCCTCCACTTT.

This clone is a singleton in its sample. The chain uses TRBV2 and TRBJ2-2, with 7 bases that match TRBD1. Germline values: CDR1 SNHLY, CDR2 FYNNEI. V gave up 5 bases and J gave up 1 base; unmatched junction bases: 1. The CDR3 covers 14 residues. In nucleotides, the CDR3 is TGTGCCAGCAGTAACAGGGGGAACACCGGGGAGCTGTTTTTT. It encodes CASSNRGNTGELFF.

The chain has TRBV10-3 and TRBJ2-2; TRBD2 matches 16 bases. J gave up 7 bases and V 3 bases, and 5 bases lay outside the gene matches. The CDR3 is 17 residues long. Germline-derived CDR1 and CDR2 are ENHRY and SYGVKD. The CDR3 DNA follows: TGTGCCATCAGTGATGGGACTAGCGGGGGGGCCGGCGGGGAGCTGTTTTTT. Its translation: CAISDGTSGGAGGELFF.

The CDR3 DNA is TGTGCCAGCAGCTCCCTACAGGGGTTCGGGGAGACCCAGTACTTC. It codes for CASSSLQGFGETQYF. The chain has TRBV7-8 and TRBJ2-5; 7 bases align to TRBD1. This CDR3 has 15 amino acids. Germline assignment: CDR1 SGHVS and CDR2 FQNEAQ. The J segment lost 5 bases and the V segment lost 4 bases, leaving 10 bases of the junction unmatched.

V is TRBV27 and J is TRBJ1-2, with 8 nucleotides matching TRBD1. V was clipped by 6 bases and J by 7 bases; unmatched bases: 4. Germline CDR1 is MNHEY and CDR2 is SMNVEV (reference sequence). This CDR3 is built from 12 residues. CDR3 in amino acids: CASRTTGAGYTF. DNA for the CDR3: TGTGCCAGCAGAACGACAGGGGCTGGCTACACCTTC.

The chain employs TRBV15 and TRBJ2-6, with D perhaps matching TRBD1 (6 bases). The germline V gene has CDR1 LNHNV and CDR2 YYDKDF (reference sequence). This CDR3 contains 20 residues. V was clipped by 1 base and J by 2 bases, with 21 bases between them. DNA for the CDR3: TGTGCCACCAGCAGAGTGATCGGCAGGGGAAGGTTCGCTGGGGCCAACGTCCTGACTTTC. Translation: CATSRVIGRGRFAGANVLTF.

The chain couples TRBV10-3 to TRBJ2-7, with TRBD2 matching over 13 bases. From germline, CDR1 is ENHRY and CDR2 SYGVKD. The CDR3 contains 15 residues. V was pared by 4 bases and J by 5 bases, with 5 bases of the junction left unmatched. The CDR3 loop reads CAISGTSGGFDEQYF. CDR3 nucleotides: TGTGCCATCAGTGGGACTAGCGGGGGTTTCGACGAGCAGTACTTC.

V usage is TRBV19 and J usage is TRBJ2-1; D gene unclear. The CDR3 length is 14 residues. Deletions cut 6 bases from V and 2 bases from J, with 11 bases between. Germline V gene lookup returns CDR1 LNHDA and CDR2 SQIVND (reference sequence). CDR3 region: CASSGGAAYNEQFF. CDR3 nucleotide sequence: TGTGCCAGTAGCGGCGGAGCCGCCTACAATGAGCAGTTCTTC.

V gene TRBV4-1 combines with J gene TRBJ2-5; tentative D call: TRBD2 (6 bases). V was cut by 0 bases and J by 1 base, with 15 bases left in between. The CDR3 contains 17 residues. Germline-derived CDR1 and CDR2 are MGHRA and YSYEKL. The DNA for the CDR3 is TGCGCCAGCAGCCAAGAGCCAGCGGGTGCACTCCAAGAGACCCAGTACTTC. This encodes CASSQEPAGALQETQYF.

CDR3: CASSVGAGALEQFF. The CDR3 region has the DNA TGTGCCAGCAGCGTAGGGGCGGGTGCATTGGAGCAGTTCTTC. The rearrangement links TRBV9 to TRBJ2-1; maybe TRBD2 (5 bases). Germline loops: CDR1 SGDLS, CDR2 YYNGEE. V was clipped by 0 bases and J by 10 bases, with 14 bases between them. This CDR3 has 14 amino acids.

V is TRBV7-9 and J is TRBJ2-7; D not resolved. Per the germline V gene, CDR1 is SEHNR and CDR2 is FQNEAQ (reference sequence). CDR3 length equals 13 residues. V lost 3 bases, J lost 6 bases, and 12 bases lay in between. The CDR3 DNA is TGTGCCAGCAGCTTTCTACTCCCTGGCGAGCAGTACTTC. Encoded protein: CASSFLLPGEQYF.

The CDR3 spells CASSSPSGPDTDTQYF. DNA of the CDR3: TGTGCCAGCAGCTCCCCGAGCGGGCCCGACACAGATACGCAGTATTTT. V gene TRBV5-4 combines with J gene TRBJ2-3, with a tentative D call TRBD2 (6 bases). The germline gives CDR1 SGHNT, CDR2 YYREEE (reference sequence). Between the trimmed V and J ends, which lost 3 bases and 2 bases, there was a span of 16 bases. CDR3 length equals 16 residues.